Listed here are 9 T cell receptor beta chains from one sample, sequenced in a study of T and B cells in COVID-19 patients. Multiplex PCR with BIOMED2 TRB-A/B primer pools amplified TRB rearrangements. TCRdb redid the calling of the multiplex PCR reads with MiXCR, one entry per CDR3 protein. In the table there are about 12,000 distinct CDR3 sequences, under 35% of which are singletons. Each TRB amplification used roughly 240-550 ng of genomic DNA from blood. Source material: blood. The source is a human donor who had recovered from COVID-19.

This clonotype was counted only a few times. The chain combines TRBV24-1 with TRBJ2-7; D perhaps matches TRBD1 (8 bases). Germline CDR1 is KGHDR and CDR2 is SFDVKD. The CDR3 is made up of 12 amino acids. V was clipped by 9 bases and J by 6 bases, with 14 bases between them. CDR3 residues: CATSHRGGEQYF. The CDR3 coding sequence is TGTGCCACCTCCCACAGGGGGGGCGAGCAGTACTTC.

The chain couples TRBV4-3 to TRBJ2-1, with 12 bases aligning to TRBD2. Germline CDR1 and CDR2: LGHNA and YSLEER. V shed 1 base and J 9 bases; nucleotides not matched to a gene: 7. The CDR3 runs to 16 residues. The CDR3 coding sequence is TGCGCCAGCAGCCAAGGGGCTTGGACTAGCGGGATTGAGCAGTTCTTC. Translation: CASSQGAWTSGIEQFF.

This clonotype is medium-sized by share. V gene TRBV19 combines with J gene TRBJ2-3; maybe TRBD1 (5 bases). The V end lost 7 bases, the J end lost 4 bases, and 9 bases lay between the germline ends. Germline loops: CDR1 LNHDA, CDR2 SQIVND (reference sequence). CDR3 length: 12 amino acids. The CDR3 sequence is CASKDNSDTQYF. CDR3 sequence (DNA): TGTGCCAGTAAGGACAATTCAGATACGCAGTATTTT.

This clonotype was seen a few times. V and J are TRBV30 and TRBJ1-2, with D unresolved. The CDR3 extends over 13 amino acids. Germline V gene sequence: CDR1 GTSNPN, CDR2 SVGIG (reference sequence). Between the trimmed V and J ends, which lost 0 bases and 4 bases, there was a span of 9 bases. The CDR3 coding sequence is TGTGCCTGGAGTGTACTGGCAGGCTATGGCTACACCTTC. It is translated as CAWSVLAGYGYTF.

V usage is TRBV24-1 and J usage is TRBJ2-3; 7 bases fit TRBD1. V lost 4 bases and J lost 3; bases outside the gene matches: 6. Germline V gives CDR1 KGHDR, CDR2 SFDVKD. The CDR3 totals 15 residues. The CDR3 DNA is TGTGCCACCAGTGAATCAGGGGGTTGGACAGATACGCAGTATTTT. Translation gives CATSESGGWTDTQYF.

This clonotype appeared many times. The chain joins TRBV18 to TRBJ2-5; the D gene is possibly TRBD1 (6 bases). V was shortened by 3 bases and J by 6 bases, with 14 bases between the two germline ends. The CDR3 runs 14 residues. Germline V CDR1 and CDR2: KGHSH, LQKENI. CDR3 sequence: CASSPTSGEKTQYF. The CDR3 bases are TGTGCCAGCTCACCGACTTCAGGGGAGAAGACCCAGTACTTC.

This clonotype qualifies as medium-sized. This chain links TRBV15 with TRBJ2-5; 8 bases match TRBD2. The J segment lost 2 bases and the V segment lost 0 bases, leaving 2 bases of the junction unmatched. The CDR3 consists of 15 residues. Germline CDR1 is LNHNV and CDR2 is YYDKDF (reference sequence). CDR3 nucleotide sequence: TGTGCCACCAGCAGAGAAACTAGCGGACAAGAGACCCAGTACTTC. This gives the protein CATSRETSGQETQYF. The variable domain in full, with the rest retrieved from reference TRBV15 and TRBJ2-5, is DAMVIQNPRYQVTQFGKPVTLSCSQTLNHNVMYWYQQKSSQAPKLLFHYYDKDFNNEADTPDNFQSRRPNTSFCFLDIRSPGLGDTAMYLCATSRETSGQETQYFGPGTRLLVL.

By share, this clonotype counts as medium-sized (0.01 to 0.1%). The chain joins TRBV29-1 to TRBJ2-2, with 7 positions matching TRBD1. The CDR3 runs to 14 residues. Germline CDR1 is SQVTM and CDR2 is ANQGSEA. V lost 4 bases to trimming and J lost 4 bases; unmatched junction nucleotides: 6. DNA for the CDR3: TGCAGCGTTGTTAGACAGGGCCCCACCGGGGAGCTGTTTTTT. The encoded protein is CSVVRQGPTGELFF.

At least ten counts were recorded for this clonotype. The gene calls are TRBV5-5 and TRBJ2-7, with TRBD2 matching over 12 bases. The germline V gene encodes CDR1 SGHKS and CDR2 YYEKEE (reference sequence). The ends lost 4 bases at V and 6 bases at J; junction bases unmatched: 2. CDR3 size: 13 residues. The CDR3: CASSRTSGTEQYF. CDR3 sequence (DNA): TGTGCCAGCAGCCGGACTAGCGGGACCGAGCAGTACTTC.